One sample yielded the 9 T cell receptor beta chains listed below, sequenced in a study of cytomegalovirus exposure and HLA in healthy donors. Both 60 Vbeta primers and 13 Jbeta primers went into the PCR. Sequenced by immunoSEQ multiplex PCR; TCRdb stores in-frame clones only, minus some. This sample yields under 70,000 clones, of which approximately 71% are seen a single time; about a third belongs to the top ten. Sample: PBMCs. The receptors stem from a middle-aged man in good health and CMV-seropositive.

This chain connects TRBV6-5 to TRBJ2-3; D gene ambiguous. This CDR3 is built from 14 residues. Germline CDR1 reads MNHEY; CDR2 reads SVGAGI. V was shortened by 0 bases and J by 3 bases, with 7 bases between the two germline ends. The CDR3 coding sequence is TGTGCCAGCAGTTACTCGTTTAGTACAGATACGCAGTATTTT. Translated: CASSYSFSTDTQYF.

V gene TRBV25-1 combines with J gene TRBJ2-7; no clear D gene. V was cut by 3 bases and J by 6 bases, with 6 bases left in between. Germline-derived CDR1 and CDR2 are MGHDK and SYGVNS. This CDR3 has 11 residues. This CDR3 is CASSDTSEQYF. The CDR3 coding sequence is TGTGCCAGCAGTGACACATCCGAGCAGTACTTC.

The rearrangement joins TRBV6-5 to TRBJ2-1; D possibly corresponds to TRBD2 (6 bases). The CDR3 has 13 residues. CDR1 MNHEY and CDR2 SVGAGI come from the germline V gene. V shed 5 bases and J shed 4 bases, with 9 bases lying between them. The CDR3 DNA is TGTGCCAGCAGTGGGGACTTTTACAATGAGCAGTTCTTC. Amino acid sequence: CASSGDFYNEQFF.

The chain uses TRBV5-1 and TRBJ1-2, with a tentative D call TRBD1 (5 bases). Trimming took off 4 bases at V and 2 bases at J, with 15 bases between the two ends. The CDR3 totals 15 residues. In germline, CDR1 is SGHRS, CDR2 YFSETQ. The CDR3 here is CASSVYQGLNYGYTF. CDR3 DNA: TGCGCCAGCAGCGTCTATCAGGGATTGAACTATGGCTACACCTTC.

This clone was recorded a few times. The genes are TRBV13 and TRBJ2-3, with D hard to call. Deletions cut 5 bases from V and 3 bases from J, with 18 bases between. Germline V lookup: CDR1 PRHDT, CDR2 FYEKMQ (reference sequence). The CDR3 sequence is 16 residues long. In DNA, the CDR3 is TGTGCCAGCAGCCCCCACGCCTCGGCGGCGACAGATACGCAGTATTTT. Amino acid sequence: CASSPHASAATDTQYF.

Only a few counts were recorded for this clone. The CDR3 DNA reads TGTGCCAGCAGTGACCTAGGACAGGGGGGATACACTGAAGCTTTCTTT. It specifies CASSDLGQGGYTEAFF. V is TRBV6-1 and J is TRBJ1-1; TRBD1 matches at 10 bases. The CDR3 loop spans 16 amino acids. Germline lookup yields CDR1 MNHNS and CDR2 SASEGT. Trimming took 3 bases from V and 3 from J; bases not matched to a gene: 7.

The J gene is TRBJ1-1, the V gene TRBV18, with TRBD1 matching over 8 bases. Losses at the gene ends were 3 bases for V and 2 bases for J; bases not matched to a gene: 8. There are 16 residues in the CDR3. Germline-derived CDR1 and CDR2 are KGHSH and LQKENI. The CDR3 reads CASSPLTGVGNTEAFF. The CDR3 DNA reads as TGTGCCAGCTCACCTCTGACAGGGGTCGGAAACACTGAAGCTTTCTTT. The full variable domain, rest sourced from reference TRBV18 and TRBJ1-1, is NAGVMQNPRHLVRRRGQEARLRCSPMKGHSHVYWYRQLPEEGLKFMVYLQKENIIDESGMPKERFSAEFPKEGPSILRIQQVVRGDSAAYFCASSPLTGVGNTEAFFGQGTRLTVV.

The genes are TRBV9 and TRBJ1-3; D unclear. Germline V CDR1 and CDR2: SGDLS, YYNGEE. The CDR3 loop spans 17 amino acids. With 0 bases removed from V and 0 bases from J, the gap between germline ends came to 13 bases. The CDR3 sequence: CASSVVPVETSGNTIYF. CDR3 coding DNA: TGTGCCAGCAGCGTAGTTCCGGTGGAGACCTCTGGAAACACCATATATTTT.

V usage is TRBV5-1 and J usage is TRBJ2-7, with TRBD1 identical over 9 bases. V shed 3 bases and J 2 bases; nucleotides not matched to a gene: 6. In germline, CDR1 is SGHRS, CDR2 YFSETQ. The CDR3 totals 15 residues. The CDR3 protein is CASSSRQGVAYEQYF. CDR3 nucleotides: TGCGCCAGCAGCTCCCGACAGGGGGTGGCCTACGAGCAGTACTTC.